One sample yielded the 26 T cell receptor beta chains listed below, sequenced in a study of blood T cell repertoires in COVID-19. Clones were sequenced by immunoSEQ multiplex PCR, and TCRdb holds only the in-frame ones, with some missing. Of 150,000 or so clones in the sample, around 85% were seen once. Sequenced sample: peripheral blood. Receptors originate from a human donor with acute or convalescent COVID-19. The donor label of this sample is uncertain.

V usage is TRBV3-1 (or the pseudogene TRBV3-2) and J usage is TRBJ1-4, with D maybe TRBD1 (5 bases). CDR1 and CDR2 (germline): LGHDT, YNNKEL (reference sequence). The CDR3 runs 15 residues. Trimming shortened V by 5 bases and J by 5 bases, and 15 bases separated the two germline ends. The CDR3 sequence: CASSGGESWNEKLFF. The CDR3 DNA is TGTGCCAGCAGCGGAGGGGAAAGTTGGAATGAAAAACTGTTTTTT.

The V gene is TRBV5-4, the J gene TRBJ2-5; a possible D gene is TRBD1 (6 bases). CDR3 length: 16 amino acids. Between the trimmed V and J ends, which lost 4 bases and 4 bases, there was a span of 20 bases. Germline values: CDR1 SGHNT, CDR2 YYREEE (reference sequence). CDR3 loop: CASSAEVRGVSETQYF. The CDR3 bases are TGTGCCAGCAGCGCGGAAGTCAGGGGAGTGTCAGAGACCCAGTACTTC.

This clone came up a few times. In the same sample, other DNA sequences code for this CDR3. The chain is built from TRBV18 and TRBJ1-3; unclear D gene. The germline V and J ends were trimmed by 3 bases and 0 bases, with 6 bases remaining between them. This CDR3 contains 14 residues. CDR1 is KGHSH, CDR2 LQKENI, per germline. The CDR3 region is CASSPQNSGNTIYF. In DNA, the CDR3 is TGTGCCAGCTCACCCCAAAACTCTGGAAACACCATATATTTT. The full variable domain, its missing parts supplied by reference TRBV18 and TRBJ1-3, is NAGVMQNPRHLVRRRGQEARLRCSPMKGHSHVYWYRQLPEEGLKFMVYLQKENIIDESGMPKERFSAEFPKEGPSILRIQQVVRGDSAAYFCASSPQNSGNTIYFGEGSWLTVV.

DNA for the CDR3: TGTGCCAGCAGCCAAGATGAGGGAGAGACCCAGTACTTC. It yields the protein CASSQDEGETQYF. The chain has TRBV3-1 (or the pseudogene TRBV3-2) and TRBJ2-5, with a weak D call TRBD2 (5 bases). The V and J ends lost 0 bases and 4 bases respectively, with 6 bases between them. The CDR3 spans 13 residues. CDR1 LGHDT and CDR2 YNNKEL come from the germline V gene (reference sequence).

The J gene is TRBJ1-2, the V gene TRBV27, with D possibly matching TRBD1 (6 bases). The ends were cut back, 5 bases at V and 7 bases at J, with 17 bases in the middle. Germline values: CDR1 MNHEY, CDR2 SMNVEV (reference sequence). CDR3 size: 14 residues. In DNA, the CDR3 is TGTGCCAGCAGTATACTGTGGGACACGGGTGGCTACACCTTC. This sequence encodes CASSILWDTGGYTF.

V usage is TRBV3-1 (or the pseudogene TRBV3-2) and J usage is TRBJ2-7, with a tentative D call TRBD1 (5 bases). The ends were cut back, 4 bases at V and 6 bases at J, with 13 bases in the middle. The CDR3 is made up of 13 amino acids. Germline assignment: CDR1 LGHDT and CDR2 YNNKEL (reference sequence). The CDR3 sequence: CASSLSRVGEQYF. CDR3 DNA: TGTGCCAGCAGCCTGAGCAGGGTGGGCGAGCAGTACTTC.

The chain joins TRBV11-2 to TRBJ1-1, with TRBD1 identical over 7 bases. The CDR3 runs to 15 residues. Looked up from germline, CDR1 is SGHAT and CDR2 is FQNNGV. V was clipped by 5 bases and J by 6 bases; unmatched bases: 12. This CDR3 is CASSVHTGASAEAFF. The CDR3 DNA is TGTGCCAGCAGCGTGCATACAGGGGCCTCGGCTGAAGCTTTCTTT. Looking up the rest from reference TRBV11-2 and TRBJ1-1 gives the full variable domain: EAGVAQSPRYKIIEKRQSVAFWCNPISGHATLYWYQQILGQGPKLLIQFQNNGVVDDSQLPKDRFSAERLKGVDSTLKIQPAKLEDSAVYLCASSVHTGASAEAFFGQGTRLTVV.

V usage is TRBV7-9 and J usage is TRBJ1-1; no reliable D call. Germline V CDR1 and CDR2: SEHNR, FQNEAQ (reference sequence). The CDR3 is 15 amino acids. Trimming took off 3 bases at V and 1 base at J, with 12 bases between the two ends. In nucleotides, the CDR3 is TGTGCCAGCAGCTTGAACCGGGATGAGAACACTGAAGCTTTCTTT. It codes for CASSLNRDENTEAFF.

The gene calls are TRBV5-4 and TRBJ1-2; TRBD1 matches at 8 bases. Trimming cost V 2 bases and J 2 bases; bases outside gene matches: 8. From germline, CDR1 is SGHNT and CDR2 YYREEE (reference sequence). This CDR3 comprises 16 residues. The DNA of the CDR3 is TGTGCCAGCAGCTTAGGGTCAGGGGGCAACAACTATGGCTACACCTTC. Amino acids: CASSLGSGGNNYGYTF. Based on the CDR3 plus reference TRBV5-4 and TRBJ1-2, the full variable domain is ETGVTQSPTHLIKTRGQQVTLRCSSQSGHNTVSWYQQALGQGPQFIFQYYREEENGRGNFPPRFSGLQFPNYSSELNVNALELDDSALYLCASSLGSGGNNYGYTFGSGTRLTVV.

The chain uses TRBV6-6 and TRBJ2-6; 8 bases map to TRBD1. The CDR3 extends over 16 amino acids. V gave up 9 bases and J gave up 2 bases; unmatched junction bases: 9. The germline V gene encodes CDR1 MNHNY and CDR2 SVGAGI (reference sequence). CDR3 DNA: TGTGCCAGTACGACAGGGGTTCTGGCTGGGGCCAACGTCCTGACTTTC. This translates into CASTTGVLAGANVLTF.

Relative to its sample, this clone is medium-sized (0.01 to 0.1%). The CDR3 DNA sequence: TGTGCCAGCAGCTTCCACCCCCGGGACAGGGTGGCAGATACGCAGTATTTT. This gives the protein CASSFHPRDRVADTQYF. The chain employs TRBV7-2 and TRBJ2-3; 9 bases agree with TRBD1. This CDR3 is built from 17 residues. After removal of 3 bases from V and 4 bases from J, the junction contained 11 bases not matched to a gene. Per the germline V gene, CDR1 is SGHTA and CDR2 is FQGNSA.

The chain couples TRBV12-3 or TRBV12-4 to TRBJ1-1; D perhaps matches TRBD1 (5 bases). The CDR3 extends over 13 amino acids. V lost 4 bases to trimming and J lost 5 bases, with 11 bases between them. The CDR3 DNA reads TGTGCCAGCAGTTCTAGGGGTGGGACTGAAGCTTTCTTT. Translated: CASSSRGGTEAFF.

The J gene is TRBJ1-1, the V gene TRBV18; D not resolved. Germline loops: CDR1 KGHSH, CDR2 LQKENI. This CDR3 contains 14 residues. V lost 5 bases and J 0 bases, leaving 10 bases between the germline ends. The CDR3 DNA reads TGTGCCAGCTCATCCTTGGCAGTGAACACTGAAGCTTTCTTT. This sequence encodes CASSSLAVNTEAFF.

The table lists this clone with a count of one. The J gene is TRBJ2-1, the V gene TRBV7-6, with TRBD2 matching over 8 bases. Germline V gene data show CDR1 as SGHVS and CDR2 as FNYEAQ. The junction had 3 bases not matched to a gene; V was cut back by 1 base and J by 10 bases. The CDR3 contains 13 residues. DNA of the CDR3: TGTGCCAGCAGCTTAGATCCTAGCGGGGAGCAGTTCTTC. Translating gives CASSLDPSGEQFF. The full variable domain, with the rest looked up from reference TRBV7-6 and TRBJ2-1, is GAGVSQSPRYKVTKRGQDVALRCDPISGHVSLYWYRQALGQGPEFLTYFNYEAQQDKSGLPNDRFSAERPEGSISTLTIQRTEQRDSAMYRCASSLDPSGEQFFGPGTRLTVL.

CDR3 DNA: TGTGCCAGCAGCTATCGGTATCCGGGCCAAACAGGGGGCATAAGACTTAGCACAGATACGCAGTATTTT. Translating it yields CASSYRYPGQTGGIRLSTDTQYF. The gene calls are TRBV6-6 and TRBJ2-3; TRBD1 matches at 9 bases. Germline V gene data show CDR1 as MNHNY and CDR2 as SVGAGI (reference sequence). CDR3 length: 23 amino acids. J gave up 0 bases and V 6 bases, and 28 bases lay outside the gene matches.

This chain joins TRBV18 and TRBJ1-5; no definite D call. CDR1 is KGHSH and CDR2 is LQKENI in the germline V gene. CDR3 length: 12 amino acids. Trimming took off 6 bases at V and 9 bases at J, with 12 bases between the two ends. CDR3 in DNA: TGTGCCAGCTCCCCGGGGATGGCGCCCCAGCATTTT. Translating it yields CASSPGMAPQHF.

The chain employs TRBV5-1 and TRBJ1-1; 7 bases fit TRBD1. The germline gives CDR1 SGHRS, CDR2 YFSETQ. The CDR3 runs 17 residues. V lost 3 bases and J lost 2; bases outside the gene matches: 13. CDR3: CASSSVPPGQRNTEAFF. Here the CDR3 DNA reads TGCGCCAGCAGCTCTGTACCCCCGGGACAGAGAAACACTGAAGCTTTCTTT.

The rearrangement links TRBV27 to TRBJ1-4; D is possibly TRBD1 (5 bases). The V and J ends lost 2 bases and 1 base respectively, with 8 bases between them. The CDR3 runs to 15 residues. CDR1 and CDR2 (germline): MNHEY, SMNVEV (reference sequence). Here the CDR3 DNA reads TGTGCCAGCAGTTTAAGCAGGGTAACTAATGAAAAACTGTTTTTT. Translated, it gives CASSLSRVTNEKLFF.

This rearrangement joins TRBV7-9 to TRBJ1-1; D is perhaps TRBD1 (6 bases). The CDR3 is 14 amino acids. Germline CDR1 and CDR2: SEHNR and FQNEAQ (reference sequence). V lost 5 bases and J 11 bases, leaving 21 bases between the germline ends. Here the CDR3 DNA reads TGTGCCAGCAGCCGACAGCAGGGGTCGTACATGGCTTTCTTT. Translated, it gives CASSRQQGSYMAFF.

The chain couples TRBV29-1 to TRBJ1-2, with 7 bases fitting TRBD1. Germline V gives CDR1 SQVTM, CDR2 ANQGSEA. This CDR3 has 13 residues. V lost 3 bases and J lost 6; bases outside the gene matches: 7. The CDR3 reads CSVEGRGNHGYTF. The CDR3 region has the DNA TGCAGCGTTGAGGGCAGGGGGAATCATGGCTACACCTTC.

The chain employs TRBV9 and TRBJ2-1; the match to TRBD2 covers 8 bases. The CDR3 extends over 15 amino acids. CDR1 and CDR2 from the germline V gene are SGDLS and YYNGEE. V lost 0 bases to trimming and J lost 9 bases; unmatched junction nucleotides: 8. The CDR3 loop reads CASSVGAREGGEQFF. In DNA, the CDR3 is TGTGCCAGCAGCGTAGGAGCCCGGGAGGGCGGTGAGCAGTTCTTC.

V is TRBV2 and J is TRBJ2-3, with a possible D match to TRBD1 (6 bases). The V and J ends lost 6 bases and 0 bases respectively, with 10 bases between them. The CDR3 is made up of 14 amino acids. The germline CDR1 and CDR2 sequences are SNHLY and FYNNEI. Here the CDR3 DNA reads TGTGCCAGCAGCCAGGACAGAAGCACAGATACGCAGTATTTT. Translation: CASSQDRSTDTQYF.

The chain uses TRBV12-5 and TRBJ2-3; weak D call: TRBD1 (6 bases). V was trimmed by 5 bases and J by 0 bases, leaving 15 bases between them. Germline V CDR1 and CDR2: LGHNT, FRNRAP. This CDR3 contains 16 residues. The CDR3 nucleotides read TGTGCTAGTGGTCCCGGACAGATGCAGAGCACAGATACGCAGTATTTT. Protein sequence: CASGPGQMQSTDTQYF.

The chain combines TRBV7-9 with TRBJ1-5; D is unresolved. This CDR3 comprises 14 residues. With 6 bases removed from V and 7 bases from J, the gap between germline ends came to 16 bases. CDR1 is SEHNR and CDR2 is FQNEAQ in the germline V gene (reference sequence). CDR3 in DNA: TGTGCCAGCAGTCATGATGGCGGTGTACAGCCCCAGCATTTT. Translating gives CASSHDGGVQPQHF.

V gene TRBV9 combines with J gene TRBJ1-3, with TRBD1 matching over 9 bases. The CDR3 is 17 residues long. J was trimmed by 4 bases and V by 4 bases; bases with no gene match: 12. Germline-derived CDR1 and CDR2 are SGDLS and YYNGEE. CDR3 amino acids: CASSPTGGTGSGNTIYF. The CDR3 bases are TGTGCCAGCAGCCCCACGGGCGGGACAGGGTCAGGAAACACCATATATTTT.

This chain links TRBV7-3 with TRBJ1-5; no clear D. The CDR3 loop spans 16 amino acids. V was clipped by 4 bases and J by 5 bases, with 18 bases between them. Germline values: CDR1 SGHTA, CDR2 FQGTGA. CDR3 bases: TGTGCCAGCAGCTATGATTCACGGGGATGGGATCAGCCCCAGCATTTT. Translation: CASSYDSRGWDQPQHF.